This is a list of T cell receptor beta chains from one sample in a study of blood T cell repertoires in COVID-19. The table came from immunoSEQ multiplex PCR; TCRdb's copy has only in-frame clones and leaves some out. The data show 27,000 or so clones, 82% seen once. Source material: peripheral blood. These TCRs come from an elderly man with active or convalescent COVID-19. Each CDR3 is given with its conserved first and last residue. D genes are given only for firm matches. Clone size appears in some rows only: once, few, many, or a class for an expanded clone.

TRBV4-1	NA	13	TRBJ2-5	NA	TGCGCCAGCAGCCACAACCGGGGGGAGACCCAGTACTTC	CASSHNRGETQYF
TRBV29-1	TRBD1	16	TRBJ2-3	NA	TGCAGCGTCCTGCTCCGGGACAGGGGGCGCGGCCGCACGCAGTATTTT	CSVLLRDRGRGRTQYF
TRBV28	NA	16	TRBJ1-1	NA	TGTGCCAGTAGTCTATGGTCCGGGACTAGGGACACTGAAGCTTTCTTT	CASSLWSGTRDTEAFF
TRBV28	NA	14	TRBJ1-6	NA	TGTGCCAGCAGCCCGTGGAACGACCGAGGGCCCCTCCACTTT	CASSPWNDRGPLHF
TRBV28	NA	13	TRBJ2-5	NA	TGTGCCAGCAGTTTACCTGGGGCAGAGACCCAGTACTTC	CASSLPGAETQYF
TRBV6-1	NA	15	TRBJ1-5	NA	TGTGCCAGCAGTGAACGGTCAATGGGCAATCAGCCCCAGCATTTT	CASSERSMGNQPQHF
TRBV6-2/TRBV6-3	NA	13	TRBJ1-5	NA	TGTGCCAGCAGTTCGGGGAGGGATCAGCCCCAGCATTTT	CASSSGRDQPQHF
TRBV15	TRBD1	15	TRBJ2-2	NA	TGTGCCACCAGCAGAGGAGGACAGGGCGGCGGGGAGCTGTTTTTT	CATSRGGQGGGELFF
TRBV19	NA	15	TRBJ1-5	NA	TGTGCCAGTAGCTTCAGGGGAGAGAGCAATCAGCCCCAGCATTTT	CASSFRGESNQPQHF
TRBV6-1	NA	12	TRBJ2-7	NA	TGTGCCAGCAGTGAAATGCGGTACGAGCAGTACTTC	CASSEMRYEQYF
TRBV12-3/TRBV12-4	NA	13	TRBJ2-7	NA	TGTGCCAGCAGTTTTGCGGGGCTCTACGAGCAGTACTTC	CASSFAGLYEQYF
TRBV29-1	TRBD2	18	TRBJ2-5	NA	TGCCGCGTTGCCGGCGCGGTCGCGGGGGGGGCGGGGTGGGAGACCCAGTACTTC	CRVAGAVAGGAGWETQYF
TRBV11-2	TRBD2	15	TRBJ2-3	NA	TGTGCCAGCAGGCAGACTAGCGGTAGCACAGATACGCAGTATTTT	CASRQTSGSTDTQYF
TRBV29-1	NA	15	TRBJ2-1	NA	TGCAGCGCCGAGGCAGGGTTTTTTCAGAACAATGAGCAGTTCTTC	CSAEAGFFQNNEQFF
TRBV9	TRBD1	15	TRBJ2-7	NA	TGTGCCAGCAAACAGTCCGGGACAGGGGCGGACGAGCAGTACTTC	CASKQSGTGADEQYF
TRBV5-1	NA	16	TRBJ1-4	medium-sized	TGCGCCAGCAGCTCTGGACAAGAGAGGCCTGGGGAAAAACTGTTTTTT	CASSSGQERPGEKLFF
TRBV21-1	NA	19	TRBJ1-5	NA	TGTGCCAGCAGCAAAGAGGGACAGAAAATCCCTTATAGCAATCAGCCCCAGCATTTT	CASSKEGQKIPYSNQPQHF
TRBV14	NA	16	TRBJ1-4	few	TGTGCCAGCAGCTCCCGACAAGTCGGCGCTCGAGAAAAACTGTTTTTT	CASSSRQVGAREKLFF
TRBV7-8	TRBD1	14	TRBJ2-7	NA	TGTGCCAGCAGCCAGGAAGACAGGGTACGCGAGCAGTACTTC	CASSQEDRVREQYF
TRBV2	NA	12	TRBJ2-7	NA	TGTGCCAGCAGATGGGGCTCTTACGAGCAGTACTTC	CASRWGSYEQYF
TRBV5-4	TRBD2	15	TRBJ2-5	NA	TGTGCCTTGGGACTAGCGGGGCGGATGGAAGAGACCCAGTACTTC	CALGLAGRMEETQYF
TRBV7-8	NA	13	TRBJ2-5	NA	TGTGCCAGCAGCTCTGGCAGACAAGAGACCCAGTACTTC	CASSSGRQETQYF
TRBV25-1	NA	11	TRBJ1-2	NA	TGTGCCAGCAGTCGGGGGTATGGCTACACCTTC	CASSRGYGYTF
TRBV6-5	NA	14	TRBJ1-2	NA	TGTGCCAGCAGTCGGCTGGGGCCCCTACTTGGCTACACCTTC	CASSRLGPLLGYTF
TRBV5-1	NA	14	TRBJ1-1	NA	TGCGCCAGCAGCCAGGACTCCCGGGGGACTGAAGCTTTCTTT	CASSQDSRGTEAFF
TRBV11-2	TRBD2	15	TRBJ2-2	NA	TGTGCCAGCAGCTCCAAGCGGGAGCCCGCCGGGGAGCTGTTTTTT	CASSSKREPAGELFF
TRBV7-6	TRBD2	15	TRBJ2-4	NA	TGTGCCAGCAGCCCGACGACTAGCGGAAAAAACATTCAGTACTTC	CASSPTTSGKNIQYF
TRBV6-6	NA	16	TRBJ2-7	NA	TGTGCCAGCAGTTACTCGGAGTCCTTTCTCTCCTACGAGCAGTACTTC	CASSYSESFLSYEQYF
TRBV19	NA	14	TRBJ2-3	NA	TGTGCCAGTAGTATTGGGCAGGTCACAGATACGCAGTATTTT	CASSIGQVTDTQYF
TRBV6-5	NA	13	TRBJ2-5	NA	TGTGCCAGCAACCGACAGGTCCAAGAGACCCAGTACTTC	CASNRQVQETQYF
TRBV5-5	NA	13	TRBJ2-2	few	TGTGCCAGCAGATTACTAGCCACCGGGGAGCTGTTTTTT	CASRLLATGELFF
TRBV5-6	TRBD2	18	TRBJ2-3	NA	TGTGCCAGCAGCCAGTTGGGGCTAGCGGGAGGGGAAACAGATACGCAGTATTTT	CASSQLGLAGGETDTQYF
TRBV20-1	NA	13	TRBJ1-6	NA	TGCAGTGCTAGTTTCTTTAGTGATTCACCCCTCCACTTT	CSASFFSDSPLHF
TRBV6-5	NA	15	TRBJ1-6	NA	TGTGCCACCCACGGGGGGGCTTTCTATAATTCACCCCTCCACTTT	CATHGGAFYNSPLHF
TRBV5-1	NA	16	TRBJ1-2	few	TGCGCCAGCAGCCAGAGGCCCGACACGGGAACCTATGGCTACACCTTC	CASSQRPDTGTYGYTF
TRBV10-3	NA	16	TRBJ2-7	NA	TGTGCCATCAGTGAGTCAAGTGGGGGCTTGATGGGCGAGCAGTACTTC	CAISESSGGLMGEQYF
TRBV7-9	NA	12	TRBJ2-7	once	TGTGCCAGCAAGGGGAACTCCTACGAGCAGTACTTC	CASKGNSYEQYF
TRBV5-4	NA	12	TRBJ2-3	NA	TGTGCCAGTAGCTTGCTCGCAGATACGCAGTATTTT	CASSLLADTQYF
TRBV2	TRBD1	14	TRBJ1-2	few	TGTGCCAGCATAGTCGGGCAGGGGGCGTATGGCTACACCTTC	CASIVGQGAYGYTF
TRBV3-1/TRBV3-2	TRBD2	17	TRBJ2-5	NA	TGTGCCAGCAGCCAAGTTAAGAGCGGGGGGGGTCGCGGGACCCAGTACTTC	CASSQVKSGGGRGTQYF
TRBV6-6	NA	13	TRBJ1-2	NA	TGTGCCAGCAGTTACGGCCAGCGGTATGGCTACACCTTC	CASSYGQRYGYTF
TRBV28	TRBD2	17	TRBJ2-1	once	TGTGCCAGCAGTTTAATAGCGGGAGGACGATCCTACAATGAGCAGTTCTTC	CASSLIAGGRSYNEQFF
TRBV5-1	NA	14	TRBJ1-4	NA	TGCGCCAATAGACAGGCTGCAACTAATGAAAAACTGTTTTTT	CANRQAATNEKLFF
TRBV15	NA	13	TRBJ2-7	NA	TGTGCCACCAGCAGAGGGGCAGGCAACGAGCAGTACTTC	CATSRGAGNEQYF
TRBV5-1	NA	14	TRBJ2-2	NA	TGCGCCAGCAGCTTGCAGGGGACAACCGGGGAGCTGTTTTTT	CASSLQGTTGELFF
TRBV25-1	NA	16	TRBJ1-2	NA	TGTGCCAGCAGGAGAGAAACCTGGACAGAGAACTATGGCTACACCTTC	CASRRETWTENYGYTF